This T cell receptor beta chain was found in a study of T cells after posttransplantation cyclophosphamide. This clone was observed at least ten times. Its antigen is undetermined. The repertoire was sequenced with immunoSEQ multiplex PCR; TCRdb's copy has only in-frame clones and lacks some. The repertoire has about 30,000 clones, none seen only once; the ten largest take approximately 3%. The CDR3 extends over 13 amino acids. The V gene end was trimmed by 4 bases and the J gene end by 6 bases; junction bases not matched to a gene: 5. Germline assignment: CDR1 SGHRS and CDR2 YFSETQ. The related graft donor's blood sample was taken on the day of bone marrow donation. Study results and caveats: TRB overlap between skin or GI tissue T cells and blood was limited. After PTCy, TRB diversity resembled that of CNI/methotrexate controls.

The source is a woman in her sixties in good health, CMV-negative, and a related stem cell transplant donor. The V call is TRBV5-1, the J call TRBJ2-3, with 7 positions matching TRBD1. Material for sequencing was PBMCs. In nucleotides, the CDR3 is TGCGCCAGCAGCCTCGACAGGGAGGATACGCAGTATTTT. As protein: CASSLDREDTQYF.